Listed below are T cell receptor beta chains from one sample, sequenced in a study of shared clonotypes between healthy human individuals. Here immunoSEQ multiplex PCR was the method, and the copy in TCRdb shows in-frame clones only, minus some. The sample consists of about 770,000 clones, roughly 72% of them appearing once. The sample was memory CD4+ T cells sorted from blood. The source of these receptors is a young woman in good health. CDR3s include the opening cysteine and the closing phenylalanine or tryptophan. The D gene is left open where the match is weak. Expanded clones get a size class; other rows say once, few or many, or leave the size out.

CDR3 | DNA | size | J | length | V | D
CASSPGQGNSGNTIYF | TGTGCCAGCAGTCCGGGACAGGGAAACTCTGGAAACACCATATATTTT | once | TRBJ1-3 | 16 | TRBV6-6 | TRBD1
CASSPGIQFYEQYF | TGTGCCAGCAGCCCGGGAATCCAGTTCTACGAGCAGTACTTC | . | TRBJ2-7 | 14 | TRBV7-9 | .
CASAWTSSSYEQYF | TGCGCCAGCGCCTGGACGTCAAGCTCCTACGAGCAGTACTTC | . | TRBJ2-7 | 14 | TRBV5-1 | .
CASRNELGSRPQHF | TGTGCCAGCAGGAACGAACTCGGGAGTCGGCCCCAGCATTTT | . | TRBJ1-5 | 14 | TRBV21-1 | .
CASSLGLAGVQTQYF | TGTGCCAGCAGCTTGGGGCTAGCGGGAGTACAGACCCAGTACTTC | . | TRBJ2-5 | 15 | TRBV7-6 | TRBD2
CASSSTGSSYNEQFF | TGTGCCAGCAGTTCTACAGGGAGCTCCTACAATGAGCAGTTCTTC | few | TRBJ2-1 | 15 | TRBV7-2 | .
CASLTSTDTQYF | TGTGCCAGCCTGACTAGCACAGATACGCAGTATTTT | . | TRBJ2-3 | 12 | TRBV2 | .
CASTQDEKGYTF | TGTGCCAGCACCCAGGACGAAAAGGGCTACACCTTC | . | TRBJ1-2 | 12 | TRBV7-9 | .
CASRRTPARDGINYGYTF | TGCGCCAGCAGACGGACGCCAGCCCGGGACGGCATTAACTATGGCTACACCTTC | . | TRBJ1-2 | 18 | TRBV5-1 | .
CASSSNRGSTDTQYF | TGCGCCAGCAGCTCCAACAGGGGGAGCACAGATACGCAGTATTTT | . | TRBJ2-3 | 15 | TRBV5-1 | TRBD1
CASSPTYEQYF | TGTGCCAGCAGTCCGACTTACGAGCAGTACTTC | . | TRBJ2-7 | 11 | TRBV2 | .
CASSLWAGGDTDTQYF | TGTGCCAGCAGTTTATGGGCGGGAGGGGACACAGATACGCAGTATTTT | . | TRBJ2-3 | 16 | TRBV28 | TRBD2
CASTLGARPGETQYF | TGCGCCAGCACCCTAGGGGCGAGGCCGGGGGAGACCCAGTACTTC | . | TRBJ2-5 | 15 | TRBV5-1 | .
CASSSGPRGADTQYF | TGTGCCAGCAGCTCGGGACCCCGGGGAGCAGATACGCAGTATTTT | once | TRBJ2-3 | 15 | TRBV11-2 | .
CASSLAGAPGNTIYF | TGTGCCAGCAGCTTAGCAGGGGCTCCGGGAAACACCATATATTTT | . | TRBJ1-3 | 15 | TRBV7-8 | .
CASSTGLAVTTDTQYF | TGTGCCAGCAGCACAGGACTAGCGGTTACCACAGATACGCAGTATTTT | once | TRBJ2-3 | 16 | TRBV5-8 | TRBD2
CASRPQGRVGQETQYF | TGTGCCAGTAGACCTCAGGGGCGGGTCGGTCAAGAGACCCAGTACTTC | few | TRBJ2-5 | 16 | TRBV19 | .
CASSYPEGTNEQYF | TGTGCCAGCAGTTACCCTGAAGGCACCAACGAGCAGTACTTC | . | TRBJ2-7 | 14 | TRBV6-6 | .
CASSLVGSRAYEQYF | TGTGCCAGCAGCTTAGTCGGGAGCCGGGCCTACGAGCAGTACTTC | . | TRBJ2-7 | 15 | TRBV11-2 | .
CASSRDSFYNQPQHF | TGTGCCAGCAGTAGGGACAGTTTTTACAATCAGCCCCAGCATTTT | . | TRBJ1-5 | 15 | TRBV2 | TRBD1
CASRTRQGAGRGNQPQHF | TGTGCCAGCAGGACGCGACAGGGGGCAGGAAGGGGCAATCAGCCCCAGCATTTT | few | TRBJ1-5 | 18 | TRBV28 | TRBD1
CASSPGGNRDTEAFF | TGTGCCAGCTCACCTGGAGGGAACCGGGACACTGAAGCTTTCTTT | . | TRBJ1-1 | 15 | TRBV18 | .
CASSYTGQGEGEQYF | TGTGCCAGCAGTTACACGGGACAGGGCGAAGGCGAGCAGTACTTC | . | TRBJ2-7 | 15 | TRBV6-5 | TRBD1
CASSVLRGQKDGYTF | TGTGCCAGCAGTGTCCTGAGGGGGCAGAAGGATGGCTACACCTTC | . | TRBJ1-2 | 15 | TRBV28 | TRBD1
CSVGSEYQETQYF | TGCAGCGTTGGATCGGAGTACCAAGAGACCCAGTACTTC | . | TRBJ2-5 | 13 | TRBV29-1 | .
CASSLGQLNTDTQYF | TGCGCCAGCAGCTTGGGACAGCTAAACACAGATACGCAGTATTTT | . | TRBJ2-3 | 15 | TRBV5-1 | .